Listed below are T cell receptor beta chains from one sample, sequenced in a study of control samples from healthy donors and cancer patients. The table came from immunoSEQ multiplex PCR; TCRdb's copy has only in-frame clones and leaves some out. The sample consists of approximately 170,000 clones, around 95% of them appearing once. The sequenced sample was blood. The receptors here all came from a woman aged 60 to 75 in good health. Each CDR3 is given with its conserved first and last residue. A D gene is named only where the DNA matches it firmly. The size entry is marked missing in some rows and otherwise reads once, few, many or a size class.

TRBV11-2,NA,TRBJ1-3,NA,CASSLLGVSGNTIYF,TGTGCCAGCAGCTTGTTGGGTGTTTCTGGAAACACCATATATTTT
TRBV7-8,NA,TRBJ2-6,TRBD1,CASRMTGFGANVLTF,TGTGCCAGCAGGATGACAGGGTTTGGGGCCAACGTCCTGACTTTC
TRBV6-2/TRBV6-3,NA,TRBJ2-1,NA,CASSYELPTKEQFF,TGTGCCAGCAGTTACGAATTGCCGACAAAAGAGCAGTTCTTC
TRBV29-1,NA,TRBJ2-1,NA,CSVAKGWYNEQFF,TGCAGCGTAGCCAAGGGGTGGTACAATGAGCAGTTCTTC
TRBV4-3,NA,TRBJ1-2,NA,CASSQVFGETYTF,TGCGCCAGCAGCCAAGTTTTCGGGGAGACCTACACCTTC
TRBV5-1,NA,TRBJ2-1,TRBD1,CASSSSGTGIYNEQFF,TGCGCCAGCAGCTCTTCCGGGACAGGGATATACAATGAGCAGTTCTTC
TRBV7-6,NA,TRBJ1-3,NA,CASSLGGGQGNTIYF,TGTGCCAGCAGCTTAGGGGGGGGGCAAGGAAACACCATATATTTT
TRBV11-2,NA,TRBJ2-2,TRBD1,CASSFLGQGVTGELFF,TGTGCCAGCAGCTTCTTAGGACAGGGGGTCACCGGGGAGCTGTTTTTT
TRBV7-2,NA,TRBJ2-2,NA,CASSLVGGRDTGELFF,TGTGCCAGCAGCTTGGTCGGGGGTCGGGACACCGGGGAGCTGTTTTTT
TRBV19,NA,TRBJ1-2,NA,CASSIPGQGNHYGYTF,TGTGCCAGTAGTATCCCCGGGCAGGGGAACCACTATGGCTACACCTTC
TRBV7-6,NA,TRBJ1-2,TRBD1,CASSSSNRGFYGYTF,TGTGCCAGCAGCTCAAGTAACAGGGGTTTTTATGGCTACACCTTC
TRBV7-9,NA,TRBJ1-2,NA,CASSLGVTAYGYTF,TGTGCCAGCAGCTTAGGTGTTACAGCTTATGGCTACACCTTC
TRBV4-3,NA,TRBJ1-1,NA,CASSQDGRPLEAFF,TGCGCCAGCAGCCAAGATGGGCGGCCCCTCGAAGCTTTCTTT
TRBV18,NA,TRBJ2-3,NA,CASSPTLTLGTSTDTQYF,TGTGCCAGCTCACCTACACTAACTTTAGGGACCAGCACAGATACGCAGTATTTT
TRBV30,NA,TRBJ2-7,TRBD1,CAWSAGGFEQYF,TGTGCCTGGAGTGCAGGGGGCTTCGAGCAGTACTTC
TRBV7-9,NA,TRBJ2-7,NA,CASSLGAGSQYF,TGTGCCAGCAGCTTAGGGGCAGGGTCTCAGTACTTC
TRBV2,NA,TRBJ1-5,NA,CASTDGLPQHF,TGTGCCAGCACCGACGGACTTCCCCAGCATTTT
TRBV19,NA,TRBJ2-3,NA,CASTPGTTSTDTQYF,TGTGCCAGTACCCCCGGGACAACTAGCACAGATACGCAGTATTTT
TRBV27,NA,TRBJ2-1,TRBD2,CASGKAGGSYNEQFF,TGTGCCAGCGGTAAGGCGGGGGGCTCATACAATGAGCAGTTCTTC
TRBV24-1,NA,TRBJ2-3,NA,CATSDGGTDTQYF,TGTGCCACCAGTGATGGCGGCACAGATACGCAGTATTTT
TRBV6-5,NA,TRBJ1-6,TRBD1,CASRNRGGVTPLHF,TGTGCCAGCAGAAACAGGGGGGGTGTTACACCCCTCCACTTT
TRBV14,NA,TRBJ2-5,NA,CASSQEVAQYF,TGTGCCAGCAGCCAAGAGGTAGCCCAGTACTTC
TRBV20-1,NA,TRBJ1-5,NA,CSASGVEELDQPQHF,TGCAGTGCTAGTGGAGTTGAGGAGTTGGATCAGCCCCAGCATTTT
TRBV29-1,NA,TRBJ1-2,NA,CSVERTVNYGYTF,TGCAGCGTTGAAAGGACGGTTAACTATGGCTACACCTTC
TRBV14,NA,TRBJ1-6,NA,CASSHARSTWGYNSPLHF,TGTGCCAGCAGCCATGCGAGAAGCACATGGGGTTATAATTCACCCCTCCACTTT
TRBV19,NA,TRBJ2-5,NA,CASSIARSEAQYF,TGTGCCAGTAGTATAGCTCGGAGTGAGGCCCAGTACTTC
TRBV3-1/TRBV3-2,NA,TRBJ1-3,NA,CASSQDPGGGPGNTIYF,TGTGCCAGCAGCCAAGATCCGGGTGGGGGCCCTGGAAACACCATATATTTT
TRBV13,once,TRBJ1-1,NA,CASSLERGTEAFF,TGTGCCAGCAGCTTGGAGAGGGGTACTGAAGCTTTCTTT
TRBV7-9,NA,TRBJ1-2,TRBD1,CASRDDRGVYIYGYTF,TGTGCCAGCAGGGACGACAGGGGGGTTTACATCTATGGCTACACCTTC
TRBV6-5,NA,TRBJ1-1,NA,CASSYTDRLNTEAFF,TGTGCCAGCAGTTATACAGACCGATTGAACACTGAAGCTTTCTTT
TRBV5-4,NA,TRBJ2-1,TRBD2,CASSFRDYLNNEQFF,TGTGCCAGCAGCTTCCGGGACTATCTCAACAATGAGCAGTTCTTC
TRBV3-1/TRBV3-2,NA,TRBJ1-2,NA,CASSPPWVRGIYGYTF,TGTGCCAGCAGCCCTCCGTGGGTTAGGGGTATCTATGGCTACACCTTC
TRBV6-5,NA,TRBJ1-5,TRBD1,CASVTGNQPQHF,TGTGCCAGCGTGACAGGGAATCAGCCCCAGCATTTT
TRBV9,once,TRBJ1-2,TRBD1,CASSAFTGGEGYGYTF,TGTGCCAGCAGCGCGTTCACAGGGGGCGAGGGCTATGGCTACACCTTC
TRBV25-1,NA,TRBJ2-1,TRBD2,CASSDNLAGNEQFF,TGTGCCAGCAGTGATAACCTAGCGGGGAATGAGCAGTTCTTC
TRBV6-5,NA,TRBJ1-2,TRBD1,CASSYSGGADYGYTF,TGTGCCAGCAGTTATTCAGGGGGCGCAGACTATGGCTACACCTTC
TRBV6-2/TRBV6-3,NA,TRBJ1-1,NA,CASSYSGVAAFF,TGTGCCAGCAGTTACTCGGGGGTTGCCGCTTTCTTT
TRBV29-1,NA,TRBJ2-2,NA,CSVEDRGRVTGELFF,TGCAGCGTTGAAGATCGAGGGCGGGTCACCGGGGAGCTGTTTTTT
TRBV29-1,NA,TRBJ2-7,NA,CSVTDSYEQYF,TGCAGCGTGACGGACAGCTACGAGCAGTACTTC
TRBV6-5,NA,TRBJ1-1,TRBD1,CASRRQGGGTEAFF,TGTGCCAGCAGGCGACAGGGTGGGGGCACTGAAGCTTTCTTT
TRBV4-3,NA,TRBJ1-4,NA,CASSQDIEGFNEKLFF,TGCGCCAGCAGCCAAGATATTGAGGGTTTTAATGAAAAACTGTTTTTT
TRBV4-3,NA,TRBJ2-1,TRBD2,CASSRVAGASYNEQFF,TGCGCCAGCAGCCGTGTAGCGGGGGCGTCGTACAATGAGCAGTTCTTC
TRBV2,NA,TRBJ1-5,NA,CASSQGPSNQPQHF,TGTGCCAGCAGCCAGGGGCCCAGCAATCAGCCCCAGCATTTT
TRBV7-2,NA,TRBJ1-1,TRBD1,CASSQRWTGKNTEAFF,TGTGCCAGCAGTCAAAGGTGGACAGGGAAGAACACTGAAGCTTTCTTT
TRBV7-2,NA,TRBJ2-7,TRBD2,CASSLGTSGIYEQYF,TGTGCCAGCAGCTTAGGGACTAGCGGGATTTACGAGCAGTACTTC
TRBV4-1,NA,TRBJ2-2,NA,CASSQDWSRNGELFF,TGCGCCAGCAGCCAAGATTGGTCCAGGAACGGGGAGCTGTTTTTT
TRBV6-2/TRBV6-3,NA,TRBJ1-1,NA,CASSYAGRTEAFF,TGTGCCAGCAGTTACGCGGGGCGGACTGAAGCTTTCTTT
TRBV10-3,once,TRBJ2-3,TRBD2,CAIRRTSGTDTQYF,TGTGCCATCAGAAGGACTAGCGGCACAGATACGCAGTATTTT
TRBV13,once,TRBJ1-2,NA,CASRVRGQTQAYGYTF,TGTGCCAGCAGGGTCAGGGGCCAAACTCAAGCTTATGGCTACACCTTC
TRBV4-2,NA,TRBJ2-7,TRBD2,CASSYTSGDTYEQYF,TGTGCCAGCAGTTACACTAGCGGGGATACCTACGAGCAGTACTTC
TRBV19,NA,TRBJ1-4,TRBD1,CASSITGGNREKLFF,TGTGCCAGTAGTATCACAGGGGGCAATCGAGAAAAACTGTTTTTT
TRBV15,NA,TRBJ1-2,NA,CATSRDQGNYGYTF,TGTGCCACCAGCAGAGATCAGGGGAACTATGGCTACACCTTC
TRBV6-5,once,TRBJ1-6,NA,CASKAGVSAPLHF,TGTGCCAGCAAAGCGGGGGTGTCAGCACCCCTCCACTTT
TRBV2,few,TRBJ1-3,NA,CASQTQARGGNTIYF,TGTGCCAGCCAAACACAGGCGAGGGGTGGAAACACCATATATTTT
TRBV19,NA,TRBJ2-2,TRBD1,CASTLLSGTVTGELFF,TGTGCCAGTACCCTCCTGTCCGGGACAGTCACCGGGGAGCTGTTTTTT
TRBV5-6,NA,TRBJ2-7,TRBD2,CASSPLAAGGRYEQYF,TGTGCCAGCAGCCCTTTGGCGGCGGGGGGGAGATACGAGCAGTACTTC